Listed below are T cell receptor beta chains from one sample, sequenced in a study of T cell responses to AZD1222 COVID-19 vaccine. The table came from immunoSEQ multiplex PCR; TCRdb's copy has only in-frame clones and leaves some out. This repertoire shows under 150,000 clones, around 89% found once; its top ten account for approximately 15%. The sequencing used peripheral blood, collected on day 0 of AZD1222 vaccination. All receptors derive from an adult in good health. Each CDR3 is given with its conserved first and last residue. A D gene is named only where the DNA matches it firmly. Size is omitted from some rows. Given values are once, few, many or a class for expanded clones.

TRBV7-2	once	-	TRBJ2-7	CASTPQAGEQYF	TGTGCCAGCACCCCCCAGGCCGGAGAGCAGTACTTC
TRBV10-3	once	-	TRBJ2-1	CAISRDNEQFF	TGTGCCATCAGTCGGGACAATGAGCAGTTCTTC
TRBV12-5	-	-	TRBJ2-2	CASGLSTGELFF	TGTGCTAGTGGTTTATCAACCGGGGAGCTGTTTTTT
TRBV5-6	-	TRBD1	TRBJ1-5	CASSLGGQGGTPQHF	TGTGCCAGCAGCTTAGGGGGACAGGGGGGTACGCCCCAGCATTTT
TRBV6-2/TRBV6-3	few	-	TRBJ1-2	CASTPPRGQLGGYTF	TGTGCCAGCACCCCCCCCCGGGGGCAGTTGGGCGGCTACACCTTC
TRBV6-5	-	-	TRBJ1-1	CASSPRRAMNTEAFF	TGTGCCAGCAGTCCCCGGAGGGCCATGAACACTGAAGCTTTCTTT
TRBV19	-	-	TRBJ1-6	CASMGRERSPLHF	TGTGCCAGTATGGGCAGGGAACGCTCACCCCTCCACTTT
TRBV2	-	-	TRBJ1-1	CASSEMVREMGTEAFF	TGTGCCAGCAGTGAAATGGTCAGGGAGATGGGCACTGAAGCTTTCTTT
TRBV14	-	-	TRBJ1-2	CASSQDPFNYGYTF	TGTGCCAGCAGCCAAGATCCTTTTAACTATGGCTACACCTTC
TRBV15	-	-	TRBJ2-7	CATSRDFGDSYEQYF	TGTGCCACCAGCAGAGATTTCGGAGACTCCTACGAGCAGTACTTC
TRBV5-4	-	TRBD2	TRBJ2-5	CASSFTSGGQETQYF	TGTGCCAGCAGCTTTACTAGCGGGGGGCAAGAGACCCAGTACTTC
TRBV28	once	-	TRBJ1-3	CASSLGSGNTIYF	TGTGCCAGCAGTCTGGGTTCTGGAAACACCATATATTTT
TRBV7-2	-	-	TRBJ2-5	CASSLDNSRKETQYF	TGTGCCAGCAGCTTAGATAATAGCAGGAAAGAGACCCAGTACTTC
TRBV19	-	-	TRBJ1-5	CASSESGDNQPQHF	TGTGCCAGTAGTGAATCAGGGGATAATCAGCCCCAGCATTTT
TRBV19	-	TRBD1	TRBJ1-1	CASSNQGGRGTEAFF	TGTGCCAGTAGTAATCAAGGGGGCAGGGGCACTGAAGCTTTCTTT
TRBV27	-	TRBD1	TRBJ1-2	CASSNSIATRPGTVYGYTF	TGTGCCAGCAGTAATTCAATAGCAACCCGTCCCGGGACAGTCTATGGCTACACCTTC